The 12 T cell receptor beta chains below were found in one sample sequenced in a study of post-analysis software for immune sequencing data. Study observations and caveats: The study found TRBV5-6, TRBV5-1 and TRBV20-1 among about five TRBV segments more frequent in patients than controls.

Every TCR beta cDNA library bore unique molecular identifiers. TCRdb reanalysed the PCR reads using MiXCR and keeps one entry per CDR3 protein. The data show some 800,000 distinct CDR3 sequences, with more than 45% seen just once and roughly 4.9% held by the top ten. For these TCRs, the target antigens are not known. The specimen sequenced was blood. The receptor set was obtained from a girl between 5 and 17 years old with multiple sclerosis.

The rearrangement joins TRBV2 to TRBJ2-1; D possibly uses TRBD1 or TRBD2 (5 bases each). Per germline, CDR1 SNHLY and CDR2 FYNNEI. This CDR3 is built from 12 residues. CDR3 in amino acids: CTPGRPNNEQFF. CDR3 DNA sequence: TGTACCCCGGGACGGCCTAACAATGAGCAGTTCTTC. Using reference TRBV2 and TRBJ2-1 for the parts outside the CDR3, the full variable domain is EPEVTQTPSHQVTQMGQEVILRCVPISNHLYFYWYRQILGQKVEFLVSFYNNEISEKSEIFDDQFSVERPDGSNFTLKIRSTKLEDSAMYFCTPGRPNNEQFFGPGTRLTVL.

This clonotype was observed a handful of times. V and J are TRBV29-1 and TRBJ2-7; TRBD2 matches at 9 bases. Germline lookup yields CDR1 SQVTM and CDR2 ANQGSEA. V was pared by 6 bases and J by 4 bases, with 7 bases of the junction left unmatched. The length of the CDR3 is 13 residues. CDR3 DNA sequence: TGCAGCGTGCGGACTAGCGAGAATTACGAGCAGTACTTC. The encoded protein is CSVRTSENYEQYF.

This chain joins TRBV24-1 and TRBJ2-3; D unresolved. Per germline, CDR1 KGHDR and CDR2 SFDVKD. The germline V and J ends were trimmed by 0 bases and 4 bases, with 7 bases remaining between them. The CDR3 runs to 14 residues. CDR3 region: CATSDLGMADTQYF. CDR3 nucleotides: TGTGCCACCAGTGATTTGGGGATGGCAGATACGCAGTATTTT.

This chain links TRBV4-2 with TRBJ1-5; D is possibly TRBD1 (5 bases). The V gene lost 4 bases and the J gene lost 6 bases, with 19 bases spanning the gap. In germline, CDR1 is LGHNA, CDR2 YNFKEQ. This CDR3 is built from 16 residues. The CDR3 DNA is TGTGCCAGCAGCCGGGACGGAGCGGGAACGGGTCAGCCCCAGCATTTT. Translating gives CASSRDGAGTGQPQHF.

J is TRBJ2-5 and V is TRBV5-1, with TRBD1 matching over 12 bases. The CDR3 is 16 amino acids. Germline V gene sequence: CDR1 SGHRS, CDR2 YFSETQ. V lost 0 bases, J lost 8 bases, and 8 bases stayed unmatched. The CDR3 DNA sequence: TGCGCCAGCAGCTTGGATGGCGGGACAGGGGGCGCAACCCAGTACTTC. Translated, it gives CASSLDGGTGGATQYF.

This clonotype was seen a few times. This rearrangement joins TRBV10-2 to TRBJ2-1; possible D gene TRBD2, 6 bases. V dropped 5 bases and J dropped 8 bases, with 19 bases sitting between them. The CDR3 sequence is 15 residues long. Germline V gives CDR1 WSHSY, CDR2 SAAADI. The DNA for the CDR3 is TGCGCCAGCAGTAGGAGGGCCGGCCTCGGGGATGAGCAGTTCTTC. Translating gives CASSRRAGLGDEQFF.

V is TRBV28 and J is TRBJ2-5; the D gene is possibly TRBD2 (7 bases). This CDR3 has 13 residues. V gave up 8 bases and J gave up 5 bases, with 15 bases separating them. From germline, CDR1 is MDHEN and CDR2 SYDVKM. The CDR3 region has the DNA TGTGCCAGCGGGGGGGGCAGTCCGGAGACCCAGTACTTC. Amino acids: CASGGGSPETQYF.

Only a few counts were recorded for this clonotype. V is TRBV12-3 or TRBV12-4 and J is TRBJ2-4; a possible D gene is TRBD2 (5 bases). The DNA end is more similar to TRBJ2-7, so the J call may be wrong. The CDR3 loop spans 14 amino acids. As DNA, the CDR3 is TGTGCCAGCAGTTTTCGGACTTTACCCTACGAGCAGTACTTC. This encodes CASSFRTLPYEQYF.

Note on this clonotype: A much larger clone is a single base away; this may be a read error. The V and J genes are TRBV7-9 and TRBJ2-7; D gene ambiguous. With 7 bases removed from V and 3 bases from J, the gap between germline ends came to 13 bases. From germline, CDR1 is SEHNR and CDR2 FQNEAQ (reference sequence). The length of the CDR3 is 13 residues. In DNA, the CDR3 is TGTGCCAGCACCGAGACGGGCGACTACGAGCAGTACTTC. Protein sequence: CASTETGDYEQYF.

The V call is TRBV24-1, the J call TRBJ1-6; no clear D. The CDR3 consists of 15 residues. Trimming left V 7 bases short and J 0 bases short, with 9 bases between. Germline V gives CDR1 KGHDR, CDR2 SFDVKD. The DNA of the CDR3 is TGTGCCACCAGACGACCGAGCTCCTATAATTCACCCCTCCACTTT. Amino acid sequence: CATRRPSSYNSPLHF.

The chain joins TRBV5-1 to TRBJ2-1, with D maybe TRBD2 (5 bases). Germline V gene data show CDR1 as SGHRS and CDR2 as YFSETQ. V was pared by 0 bases and J by 4 bases, with 14 bases between. The CDR3 is 16 residues long. The CDR3 DNA reads as TGCGCCAGCAGCTTGGCCGTGAGCGGATCTTACAATGAGCAGTTCTTC. Amino acid sequence: CASSLAVSGSYNEQFF.

This clonotype appeared a few times. V and J are TRBV5-1 and TRBJ2-7; 7 bases align to TRBD1. CDR1 SGHRS and CDR2 YFSETQ come from the germline V gene. After removal of 0 bases from V and 2 bases from J, the junction contained 8 bases not matched to a gene. The CDR3 extends over 16 amino acids. The CDR3 spells CASSLDWDRGTYEQYF. CDR3 sequence (DNA): TGCGCCAGCAGCTTGGATTGGGACAGAGGAACCTACGAGCAGTACTTC. Full variable domain (remainder filled in from reference TRBV5-1 and TRBJ2-7): KAGVTQTPRYLIKTRGQQVTLSCSPISGHRSVSWYQQTPGQGLQFLFEYFSETQRNKGNFPGRFSGRQFSNSRSEMNVSTLELGDSALYLCASSLDWDRGTYEQYFGPGTRLTVT.